This T cell receptor beta chain was recorded in a study of memory CD4+ T cells and cytomegalovirus serostatus. Study at large: Donors were healthy Belgian adults, 10 or so CMV seropositive and fewer than 30 seronegative. Broader study findings: A US-trained random forest predicted CMV serostatus with median AUC around 0.9.

This clone was found once. Its antigen is unknown. Germline CDR1 reads KGHSH; CDR2 reads LQKENI. CDR3 length equals 14 residues. The ends were cut back, 0 bases at V and 4 bases at J, with 7 bases in the middle. Single viable CD3+CD4+CD8-CD45RO+ cells were sorted as the memory CD4+ T cells. Total CD4+ T cells were enriched by CD4 positive selection. The assay was immunoSEQ multiplex PCR, and TCRdb's table has in-frame clones only and misses some. The repertoire holds tens of thousands of clones, with 76% as singletons. This chain uses TRBV18 with TRBJ1-5; D is possibly TRBD1 (6 bases). The receptor was derived from an adult in good health and CMV-seropositive. What was sequenced was memory CD4+ T cells from blood. The CDR3 DNA sequence: TGTGCCAGCTCACCACCTCAGGGGAATCAGCCCCAGCATTTT. Translating it yields CASSPPQGNQPQHF.